These T cell receptor beta chains were read from a single sample in a study of a mutant IDH1 vaccine in newly diagnosed glioma. These receptors lack a known antigen. Assay: immunoSEQ multiplex PCR; the TCRdb copy retains only in-frame clones and omits some. The profile covers 77,000 or so clones, with approximately 75% appearing a single time and 4% to 5.5% taken by the ten largest. The sequenced sample was PBMCs, obtained from a glioma patient whose treatment included an IDH1 peptide vaccine. The receptors stem from a middle-aged man with glioma. Each CDR3 is given with its conserved first and last residue. Each record gives: D gene, J gene, clone size, V gene, CDR3 DNA, CDR3 protein. The D gene is left open where the match is weak. Clone sizes are given selectively: once, few, many, or a class where the clone is expanded.

d_gene: TRBD2; j_gene: TRBJ2-3; abundance: .; v_gene: TRBV7-9; CDR3nt: TGTGCCAGCAGCCCCACCCTTTTACTAGCGGGTATCACAGATACGCAGTATTTT; CDR3aa: CASSPTLLLAGITDTQYF
d_gene: TRBD1; j_gene: TRBJ1-5; abundance: .; v_gene: TRBV5-1; CDR3nt: TGCGCCAGCAGCTTGGTTACAGGGGGCGGTCAGCCCCAGCATTTT; CDR3aa: CASSLVTGGGQPQHF
d_gene: TRBD2; j_gene: TRBJ2-3; abundance: .; v_gene: TRBV7-2; CDR3nt: TGTGCCAGCAGCCCCCCGACTAGCGGGAGTGCAGATACGCAGTATTTT; CDR3aa: CASSPPTSGSADTQYF
d_gene: .; j_gene: TRBJ2-2; abundance: .; v_gene: TRBV7-2; CDR3nt: TGTGCCAGCAGCTTAGGCGTCGGGGGAAACACCGGGGAGCTGTTTTTT; CDR3aa: CASSLGVGGNTGELFF
d_gene: .; j_gene: TRBJ1-2; abundance: .; v_gene: TRBV30; CDR3nt: TGTGCCTGGAGTCCACTTAGTGGCTACACCTTC; CDR3aa: CAWSPLSGYTF
d_gene: .; j_gene: TRBJ2-7; abundance: .; v_gene: TRBV7-2; CDR3nt: TGTGCCAGCAGCTTCCCCCACGGGTCCCCATCCTACGAGCAGTACTTC; CDR3aa: CASSFPHGSPSYEQYF
d_gene: .; j_gene: TRBJ1-1; abundance: .; v_gene: TRBV4-2; CDR3nt: TGTGCCAGCAGCCCGAGGGCAGGGGAGGGGACTGAAGCTTTCTTT; CDR3aa: CASSPRAGEGTEAFF
d_gene: .; j_gene: TRBJ1-1; abundance: .; v_gene: TRBV4-1; CDR3nt: TGCGCCAGCAGCCAAGATAGGAGGGAGAACACTGAAGCTTTCTTT; CDR3aa: CASSQDRRENTEAFF
d_gene: .; j_gene: TRBJ2-7; abundance: .; v_gene: TRBV29-1; CDR3nt: TGCAGCGCCTTGGACAGTCTGGGCGAGCAGTACTTC; CDR3aa: CSALDSLGEQYF
d_gene: TRBD2; j_gene: TRBJ2-7; abundance: few; v_gene: TRBV5-4; CDR3nt: TGTGCCAGCAGCTTTGGCGCGGGAGACCACGAGCAGTACTTC; CDR3aa: CASSFGAGDHEQYF
d_gene: TRBD1; j_gene: TRBJ2-3; abundance: .; v_gene: TRBV14; CDR3nt: TGTGCCAGCAGCCAAGATCGTCGGACAGGATTAATTTTCGATACGCAGTATTTT; CDR3aa: CASSQDRRTGLIFDTQYF
d_gene: .; j_gene: TRBJ2-7; abundance: few; v_gene: TRBV19; CDR3nt: TGTGCCAGTAGTAAACGGGACGGCTCCTACGAGCAGTACTTC; CDR3aa: CASSKRDGSYEQYF
d_gene: .; j_gene: TRBJ2-3; abundance: .; v_gene: TRBV28; CDR3nt: TGTGCCAGCAGTTTTACAGGGAGAACAGATACGCAGTATTTT; CDR3aa: CASSFTGRTDTQYF
d_gene: .; j_gene: TRBJ2-1; abundance: .; v_gene: TRBV11-3; CDR3nt: TGTGCCAGCAGCTTAGCGATGGGGAGTGCGCAGTTCTTC; CDR3aa: CASSLAMGSAQFF
d_gene: TRBD1; j_gene: TRBJ1-2; abundance: few; v_gene: TRBV7-9; CDR3nt: TGTGCCAGCAGCTCGGACAGGGATGGCTATGGCTACACCTTC; CDR3aa: CASSSDRDGYGYTF
d_gene: .; j_gene: TRBJ2-1; abundance: .; v_gene: TRBV18; CDR3nt: TGTGCCAGCTCACCGAGGGACTCCCACAATGAGCAGTTCTTC; CDR3aa: CASSPRDSHNEQFF
d_gene: .; j_gene: TRBJ2-3; abundance: .; v_gene: TRBV11-2; CDR3nt: TGTGCCAGCAGCTCGACAGGGGCACTAGCGGGCACAGATACGCAGTATTTT; CDR3aa: CASSSTGALAGTDTQYF
d_gene: .; j_gene: TRBJ1-5; abundance: few; v_gene: TRBV29-1; CDR3nt: TGCAGCGTTGAAAGGGCGGTTGGAGGGGGCAATCAGCCCCAGCATTTT; CDR3aa: CSVERAVGGGNQPQHF
d_gene: TRBD1; j_gene: TRBJ1-4; abundance: .; v_gene: TRBV15; CDR3nt: TGTGCCACCAGCAGAGTGGACAGGGATGAAAAACTGTTTTTT; CDR3aa: CATSRVDRDEKLFF
d_gene: .; j_gene: TRBJ2-1; abundance: many; v_gene: TRBV7-3; CDR3nt: TGTGCCAGCAGCTTAATTGTGAGCAGCCATGAGCAGTTCTTC; CDR3aa: CASSLIVSSHEQFF
d_gene: TRBD1; j_gene: TRBJ2-7; abundance: .; v_gene: TRBV5-1; CDR3nt: TGCGCCAGCAGCTTCGGACAGGGCCACGAGCAGTACTTC; CDR3aa: CASSFGQGHEQYF
d_gene: .; j_gene: TRBJ2-3; abundance: once; v_gene: TRBV4-3; CDR3nt: TGCGCCAGCAGCCAAGATGGGAAACGGAAACGCACAGATACGCAGTATTTT; CDR3aa: CASSQDGKRKRTDTQYF
d_gene: .; j_gene: TRBJ1-2; abundance: .; v_gene: TRBV7-2; CDR3nt: TGTGCCAGCAGCGCCGGGACACCAAACTATGGCTACACCTTC; CDR3aa: CASSAGTPNYGYTF
d_gene: TRBD1; j_gene: TRBJ2-7; abundance: .; v_gene: TRBV4-1; CDR3nt: TGCGCCAGCAGCTTGGGGACAGGGGCAGAGTACGAGCAGTACTTC; CDR3aa: CASSLGTGAEYEQYF
d_gene: .; j_gene: TRBJ2-2; abundance: .; v_gene: TRBV28; CDR3nt: TGTGCCAGCACCCCGGGACATCGGGGAAGGACCGTTAGAAACACCGGGGAGCTGTTTTTT; CDR3aa: CASTPGHRGRTVRNTGELFF
d_gene: .; j_gene: TRBJ1-1; abundance: .; v_gene: TRBV29-1; CDR3nt: TGCAGCGTTCGGGCCCCTACCATGAACACTGAAGCTTTCTTT; CDR3aa: CSVRAPTMNTEAFF
d_gene: .; j_gene: TRBJ2-3; abundance: .; v_gene: TRBV12-5; CDR3nt: TGTGCTAGTGGGTACACAGATACGCAGTATTTT; CDR3aa: CASGYTDTQYF
d_gene: .; j_gene: TRBJ2-3; abundance: .; v_gene: TRBV5-8; CDR3nt: TGTGCCAGCAGCGTATCCCGCGTTACGCAGTATTTT; CDR3aa: CASSVSRVTQYF
d_gene: TRBD1; j_gene: TRBJ1-2; abundance: .; v_gene: TRBV6-6; CDR3nt: TGTGCCAGCAATCGACAGGGCGGAATCTATGGCTACACCTTC; CDR3aa: CASNRQGGIYGYTF
d_gene: .; j_gene: TRBJ1-4; abundance: .; v_gene: TRBV19; CDR3nt: TGTGCCAGTAGTACCTACAGGGCAACTAATGAAAAACTGTTTTTT; CDR3aa: CASSTYRATNEKLFF
d_gene: TRBD2; j_gene: TRBJ2-1; abundance: .; v_gene: TRBV5-4; CDR3nt: TGTGCCAGCAGCGGATTGAGCGGGGGGCTTCTCGATGAGCAGTTCTTC; CDR3aa: CASSGLSGGLLDEQFF
d_gene: TRBD1; j_gene: TRBJ2-7; abundance: .; v_gene: TRBV5-5; CDR3nt: TGTGCCAGCAGCTCCCAAACGGGACAGGGCTGGGGCGAGCAGTACTTC; CDR3aa: CASSSQTGQGWGEQYF
d_gene: .; j_gene: TRBJ1-1; abundance: .; v_gene: TRBV5-4; CDR3nt: TGTGCCAGCAGCTTGGTAGGGGGAGAAGCTTTCTTT; CDR3aa: CASSLVGGEAFF